This T cell receptor (beta chain) comes out of a study of T-cell reconstitution after alpha-beta-depleted transplantation in children. Comments on this clonotype: A much larger clone differs by one base, so this may be a read error.

In germline, CDR1 is MNHNS, CDR2 SASEGT. The CDR3 contains 15 residues. A library of TCRbeta sequences, prepared with unique molecular identifiers, was generated. TCRdb independently ran MiXCR on the PCR reads; one entry per CDR3 protein. The sample yields 280,000 or so distinct CDR3 sequences, roughly 11% seen once. This chain connects TRBV6-1 to TRBJ2-2, with 8 bases fitting TRBD2. Sequences were derived from peripheral blood, sampled 180 days after TCRalphabeta/CD19-depleted stem cell transplant. The TCR was taken from a male patient between 2 and 15 years old who had a stem cell transplant for chronic granulomatous disease, so the T cells may come from the graft donor. CDR3 nucleotide sequence: TGTGCCAGCCGGGCGGGGGGCTGGAACACCGGGGAGCTGATTTTT. Amino acids: CASRAGGWNTGELIF.